The T cell receptor (beta chain) described here comes from a study of cytomegalovirus exposure and HLA in healthy donors (TCRdb year 2017). Background on the whole study: In an earlier analysis of roughly 500 of the donors, about 270 Gb of sequence data and 90 million to 120 million unique TCR beta sequences from 150 million to 200 million T cells were reported. An early release that covered roughly 600 HLA-typed donors contained about 290 gigabases of sequencing data and tens of millions of unique TCR sequences. The genetic ancestry cluster associated with self-reported Caucasian donors included roughly four fifths of the approximately 410 genotyped donors. The aim of the study was to test whether cataloging public T cell receptors could identify signatures of past pathogen exposure. The study profiled the T cell repertoires of approximately 700 subjects by immunosequencing and related them to cytomegalovirus serostatus. A separate validation cohort of some 130 different subjects was used in addition to the approximately 700-subject first cohort. The study combined high-throughput TCR immunosequencing, statistical association of individual TCRs with disease status, and machine learning to predict cytomegalovirus infection status. A later analysis re-analyzed previously published TCR beta repertoires from 550 to 700 donors and added high-resolution HLA genotyping to study TCR occurrence patterns. Rather than using new phenotypic data, the later analysis identified candidate immune exposures from TCR beta sequences and from how often those sequences occurred across donors. An earlier analysis of approximately 630 of the donors applied high-throughput TCR beta sequencing to assess whether each TCR beta V gene segment acted as functional or pseudogenic. Donor age, sex, ethnicity and CMV serostatus were compiled together with the repertoire data. Genome-wide SNP genotypes for about 60% of the roughly 700 donors were used in a later genetic analysis, which treated that subset as a discovery cohort. Every repertoire in the discovery cohort had been generated on one and the same sequencing platform. Both class I and class II loci were covered by HLA typing, at four-digit resolution. Typing coverage differed by locus: A, B, C, DRB1 and DQB1 were typed in roughly 620-630 donors, DQA1 in about 560, DPA1 in 600 to 610, and DPB1 in 472. Roughly 5 DR-DQ haplotypes were treated as single units for association and clustering because of strong linkage in the cohort. Among about 390 genotyped donors of the cohort, an average of roughly 240,000 unique TCR beta nucleotide sequences were sequenced per donor, roughly 20% of them non-productive. Summary of the overall study and its limitations: According to a later genetic analysis, donors in an Asian-associated ancestry cluster had fewer N-insertions in productive TCRs than the roughly 700-donor mean. At a false discovery rate of 0.05, a later analysis linked around 15,000 TCR beta sequences to specific HLA alleles. The study listed 150 to 200 TCR beta chains as associated with cytomegalovirus. In an earlier analysis of around 500 of the donors, most TCR beta V segments appeared in productive rearrangements about 87% or about 30% of the time, broadly matching IMGT annotations. In a later analysis, the rate of TCR association differed among HLA loci, with DRB1 alleles having the most associated TCRs and HLA-C alleles having the fewest. Because some donors lacked HLA typing at each locus, the association tests relied only on the typed subset. In both the original and validation cohorts, the classifier was reported to diagnose cytomegalovirus status with high specificity and sensitivity. Strong co-occurrence of HLA alleles, especially DR and DQ, made assigning TCR associations to individual alleles difficult. Compared with equally common non-associated chains, HLA-associated TCR beta chains in a later analysis were more clonally expanded and had lower generation probabilities. The sequencing pipeline was judged likely to have produced a cluster of highly shared sequence variants as a technical artifact. In vitro tests confirmed that a few of the cytomegalovirus-associated TCR beta chains recognize cytomegalovirus antigens. Seventeen rarely observed V segments, including chromosome 9 orphons, were excluded from the earlier analysis of several hundred of the donors because counts were too low. A further reported finding was that TCR beta sequences accurately predicted the HLA-A and HLA-B alleles for most subjects in the first cohort. A later genetic analysis associated a missense DCLRE1C variant with V-gene and J-gene trimming of TCR beta chains, and an independent cohort replicated the association. Some IMGT-functional V segments, including TRBV6-2 and TRBV6-3, could not be distinguished by the 87-base-pair reads and were therefore excluded. Immune exposure information for the cohort was limited to CMV serostatus. Presence/absence analyses assumed roughly uniform sequencing depth across donors, an assumption that may not hold. According to the authors, the approach could potentially be generalized to other disease states and immunological phenotypes. Most TCR sequences were seen in very few donors, while some public TCRs were found in many individuals. Linkage disequilibrium might explain the correlated functional status among segregating V segments, but an unknown experimental factor could not be excluded. In this cohort, only TCR beta chains were sequenced, and detectable features were limited by the absence of alpha or paired-chain data. According to a later analysis, most CMV-associated TCR beta chains appeared to be HLA-restricted, and the HLA associations seemed to be driven largely by CMV exposure. A later analysis reported that several top co-occurrence clusters appeared linked to parvovirus B19, influenza, CMV and Epstein-Barr virus.

Receptor amplification or capture employed the immunoSEQ multiplex PCR assay. For the multiplex PCR, a mixture combining 60 forward primers for TCR Vbeta segments and 13 reverse primers for TCR Jbeta segments was used. The CDR3 region of rearranged TCR beta genes was amplified from genomic DNA with a multiplex PCR assay. Amplified TCR beta libraries were sequenced as 87-base-pair reads on the Illumina HiSeq System. The original methods were these. In a later analysis, tens of millions of unique TCR beta chains were counted across the roughly 610 repertoires, and some 10 million of these chains were shared by at least two donors. Raw reads were error-corrected and collapsed into unique sequences with a nearest-neighbor algorithm that merged closely related sequences to remove PCR and sequencing errors. Alignment of CDR3 sequences to IMGT reference sequences was used to assign V, D and J gene segments. For a sequence to be retained, a match of at least six nucleotides was required to both a V gene segment and a J gene segment. A rearrangement counted as productive if the CDR3 had no stop codons and remained in frame with V and J, and every other rearrangement counted as non-productive. Following IMGT convention, CDR3 was defined as the stretch from the second conserved V-encoded cysteine up to the conserved J-encoded phenylalanine. The earlier analysis of a few hundred of the donors excluded any sequence lacking an unambiguous match to a single V gene segment. An earlier analysis of 500 to 700 of the donors classified V segments as functional when productive rearrangements were above 56.7% and as segregating when the standard deviation between donors was above 5%. To diagnose cytomegalovirus status from the catalog of TCR beta chain sequences, a statistical classification framework was built. In a later analysis, V and J genes were assigned by comparing TCR nucleotide sequences against IMGT/GENE-DB human TR gene sequences. A later analysis assigned CDR3 sequences and most-parsimonious VDJ recombination scenarios with the TCRdist pipeline. A later analysis defined each TCR beta chain by its CDR3 amino acid sequence plus V-gene family, and excluded reads lacking a unique V-gene family. In a later analysis, approximately 590 highly shared, low-generation-probability nucleotide sequences were removed to address suspected cross-contamination and a sequencing artifact. A later analysis calculated a clonal expansion index for each public chain from normalized within-repertoire ranks of inferred template counts. In a later analysis, generation probabilities were computed with a VDJ recombination model fitted to out-of-frame rearrangements, and the resulting probabilities were checked against IGoR. A later analysis scored TCR-TCR, TCR-HLA and TCR-CMV co-occurrence with hypergeometric tests, applying a repertoire-size bias correction to TCR pairs. In a later analysis, false discovery rates were estimated by permuting HLA or CMV assignments 20 times. A later analysis grouped co-occurring TCRs with DBSCAN, adding TCRdist sequence similarity when clustering within HLA-allele-positive subsets. For co-occurrence clustering, repertoires with fewer than 30,000 or more than 120,000 public chains were excluded, along with a handful of repertoires with anomalous nucleotide sharing. TCRdb re-hosts the immuneACCESS table, in-frame sequences only. Its copies lack some clones; in the studies checked, an unresolved V gene accounts for under half of them, and the cause for the rest is not known. From that table come the V and J calls and clone size; the DNA was used to work out D and trimming. In all, the sample holds under 300,000 clones, and approximately 84% of those were seen once. In total, the top ten clones hold 2% of the sample.

The cohort consisted of approximately 670 healthy bone marrow donors. At the time of sampling, all cohort members were nominally healthy, though unrecorded immune exposures were likely present. The donor was CMV seropositive and was included in the group of approximately 300 seropositive cohort members. Each donor provided a peripheral blood sample, and peripheral blood mononuclear cells were used for TCR beta sequencing. The Qiagen DNeasy Blood Extraction Kit was used to extract genomic DNA from the blood cell samples. Reading the germline V gene gives CDR1 SGHRS and CDR2 YFSETQ. From V the trimming removes 3 bases and from J it removes 4 bases, while the gene matches leave 9 bases of the junction unaccounted for. The CDR3 has 16 amino acids, counting the end cysteine and phenylalanine. Only CDR3 DNA remains: 48 bases, in frame from the first base. This clone has only a few counts. Its antigen specificity is not known. Base qualities are missing; no much larger clone stands one base away.

The sequenced sample was PBMCs. Recombination connected TRBV5-1 to TRBJ2-5, and TRBD2 aligns with 10 junction nucleotides. The TCR was taken from a woman in her thirties or forties in good health and CMV-seropositive. The CDR3 has the sequence CASSSGSGRPGETQYF. The sequenced DNA is TGCGCCAGCAGCTCCGGTAGCGGGAGGCCAGGAGAGACCCAGTACTTC.